A single sample gave rise to the 18 T cell receptor beta chains below, sequenced in a study of shared clonotypes between healthy human individuals. The protocol was immunoSEQ multiplex PCR, while the TCRdb copy is restricted to in-frame clones and leaves out a portion. The sample lists about 1.1 million clones; 77% were seen once. The sample taken for sequencing was memory CD4+ T cells from PBMCs. Subset reported: CD45RA-negative fraction. These receptor sequences come from a man between 18 and 35 years old in good health. Some clones in this sample may be carry-over from other donors' samples.

V gene TRBV6-1 combines with J gene TRBJ1-2; D is unclear. V lost 4 bases and J lost 8, with 14 bases in between. Germline CDR1 reads MNHNS; CDR2 reads SASEGT. The CDR3 is 13 amino acids. CDR3 sequence (DNA): TGTGCCAGCAGTGTCGTGTTTATGGGGGGCTACACCTTC. Translating gives CASSVVFMGGYTF.

A remark on this clone: The conserved final phenylalanine or tryptophan is absent from the CDR3, which likely points to a read error. No DNA is shown, since the ends of the CDR3 on it are uncertain; the CDR3 is the one TCRdb lists. The chain uses TRBV2 and TRBJ2-7; no DNA check was done on the table's D call, TRBD2. Germline V lookup: CDR1 SNHLY, CDR2 FYNNEI. The CDR3 extends over 14 residues, inclusive of both ends. The CDR3 spells CASSEGLATKRAIM.

This clone was observed many times. The J gene is TRBJ2-1, the V gene TRBV5-1; D is unresolved. V lost 5 bases to trimming and J lost 6 bases, with 15 bases between them. Germline CDR1 is SGHRS and CDR2 is YFSETQ. The CDR3 has 14 amino acids. CDR3 loop: CASSHTLSPNEQFF. The CDR3, as DNA: TGCGCCAGCAGTCATACCCTTAGCCCCAATGAGCAGTTCTTC.

This clone has just one count. This chain joins TRBV11-3 and TRBJ2-1; 7 positions agree with TRBD1. The germline gives CDR1 SGHNT, CDR2 YENEEA. V shed 5 bases and J 9 bases; nucleotides not matched to a gene: 7. The CDR3 has 13 residues. The CDR3 DNA follows: TGTGCCAGCAGCGGTCAGGGGGTAAGTGAGCAGTTCTTC. As protein: CASSGQGVSEQFF.

The chain combines TRBV5-6 with TRBJ2-7, with no clear D. The ends were cut back, 0 bases at V and 6 bases at J, with 13 bases in the middle. The CDR3 is 14 amino acids. Germline V CDR1 and CDR2: SGHDT, YYEEEE. CDR3 nucleotide sequence: TGTGCCAGCAGCTTGGTCCCCAACGGTCGCGAGCAGTACTTC. Translated: CASSLVPNGREQYF.

This rearrangement joins TRBV28 to TRBJ1-2; TRBD1 is a possible D gene (5 bases). The CDR3 is 16 residues long. Trimming left V 2 bases short and J 4 bases short, with 17 bases between. CDR1 and CDR2 (germline): MDHEN, SYDVKM. The CDR3 sequence is CASSLVTVVTGYGYTF. Here the CDR3 DNA reads TGTGCCAGCAGTTTAGTGACAGTCGTTACGGGCTATGGCTACACCTTC.

This chain connects TRBV6-6 to TRBJ1-4; D uncertain. Germline CDR1 MNHNY, CDR2 SVGAGI (reference sequence). The CDR3 length is 12 residues. Trimming stripped 5 bases from V and 8 bases from J, with 9 bases between. For the CDR3, the DNA is TGTGCCAGCAGTCTCCGGGTGGAAAAACTGTTTTTT. It yields the protein CASSLRVEKLFF.

This clone was seen just once. Distinct nucleotide sequences in the sample also encode this CDR3. The rearrangement joins TRBV6-1 to TRBJ2-2, with D maybe TRBD1 (5 bases). CDR3 length: 13 amino acids. The germline V gene has CDR1 MNHNS and CDR2 SASEGT. V lost 1 base and J lost 7, with 7 bases in between. The CDR3 DNA reads as TGTGCCAGCAGTGAAGAGGGGATCGGGGAGCTGTTTTTT. This sequence encodes CASSEEGIGELFF.

Details on this clone: Since a much larger clone is just one base distant, this may be a read error. Within the sample, other DNA sequences also encode this same CDR3. The chain has TRBV5-1 and TRBJ1-1; no definite D call. The ends were cut back, 0 bases at V and 0 bases at J, with 6 bases in the middle. The germline V gene has CDR1 SGHRS and CDR2 YFSETQ. The CDR3 covers 14 residues. CDR3: CASSLGQMNTEAFF. The CDR3 DNA follows: TGCGCCAGCAGCTTGGGGCAGATGAACACTGAAGCTTTCTTT.

This clone was picked up a small number of times. The chain has TRBV27 and TRBJ2-3; 7 nucleotides match TRBD2. The CDR3 is 16 amino acids. V lost 3 bases to trimming and J lost 0 bases; unmatched junction nucleotides: 6. Germline V gives CDR1 MNHEY, CDR2 SMNVEV (reference sequence). The CDR3 DNA reads as TGTGCCAGCAGTTTCCGGGTAGCGGGTAGCACAGATACGCAGTATTTT. Translation gives CASSFRVAGSTDTQYF.

This clone was seen more than once but under ten times. V gene TRBV20-1 combines with J gene TRBJ2-1; D is possibly TRBD1 (6 bases). The ends were cut back, 6 bases at V and 8 bases at J, with 11 bases in the middle. In germline, CDR1 is DFQATT, CDR2 SNEGSKA (reference sequence). The CDR3 has 11 amino acids. The DNA for the CDR3 is TGCAGTGCAGGCAGGGGCGATGAGCAGTTCTTC. Amino acids: CSAGRGDEQFF.

The genes are TRBV15 and TRBJ2-3; 7 nucleotides line up with TRBD1. Germline loops: CDR1 LNHNV, CDR2 YYDKDF (reference sequence). V trimming: 2 bases; J trimming: 0 bases; junction bases outside the gene matches: 5. The CDR3 runs 16 residues. Written as DNA, the CDR3 is TGTGCCACCAGCAGAAGACAGGGATCGAGCACAGATACGCAGTATTTT. Its protein is CATSRRQGSSTDTQYF.

The chain employs TRBV28 and TRBJ2-5; TRBD1 might be the D (6 bases). The CDR3 covers 14 residues. V was pared by 10 bases and J by 0 bases, with 15 bases between. Germline V CDR1 and CDR2: MDHEN, SYDVKM. The chain's CDR3 is CATFWGQNQETQYF. Written as DNA, the CDR3 is TGTGCCACCTTCTGGGGGCAGAACCAAGAGACCCAGTACTTC.

The genes are TRBV10-3 and TRBJ1-6, with 10 bases matching TRBD1. The CDR3 runs to 16 residues. Germline CDR1 ENHRY, CDR2 SYGVKD. J was trimmed by 9 bases and V by 0 bases; bases with no gene match: 5. The CDR3 DNA reads TGTGCCATCAGTGAGTCGTTAGGACAGGGGGTTTCACCCCTCCACTTT. This sequence encodes CAISESLGQGVSPLHF.

The V and J genes are TRBV14 and TRBJ1-2, with D possibly TRBD1 on 6 matching bases. V lost 3 bases to trimming and J lost 6 bases, with 26 bases between them. The CDR3 contains 18 residues. The germline V gene encodes CDR1 SGHDN and CDR2 FVKESK. The CDR3 nucleotides read TGTGCCAGCAGCCATTATCTTAAGCGAGGAGGGGGGTCAGATGGCTACACCTTC. Its protein is CASSHYLKRGGGSDGYTF.

The chain links TRBV5-1 to TRBJ1-2; D uncertain. Per the germline V gene, CDR1 is SGHRS and CDR2 is YFSETQ. The V end was cut by 3 bases, the J end by 4 bases, with 16 bases between. The CDR3 has 15 residues. For the CDR3, the DNA is TGCGCCAGCAGCTCAAAGCCGACGGACTCCTATGGCTACACCTTC. Translation: CASSSKPTDSYGYTF.

Comment on this clone: A single base is all that separates this from a far larger clone, so a read error is likely. The rearrangement links TRBV7-8 to TRBJ1-2, with TRBD1 identical over 9 bases. Germline CDR1 is SGHVS and CDR2 is FQNEAQ. This CDR3 has 13 residues. J gave up 7 bases and V 5 bases, and 5 bases lay outside the gene matches. The CDR3 coding sequence is TGTGCCAGCAGCGCCGACAGGGGGGGTGGCTACACCTTC. Residues: CASSADRGGGYTF.

The chain employs TRBV5-4 and TRBJ1-2, with TRBD1 matching 8 bases. This CDR3 contains 14 residues. J gave up 4 bases and V 0 bases, and 2 bases lay outside the gene matches. From germline, CDR1 is SGHNT and CDR2 YYREEE (reference sequence). CDR3 sequence: CASSLDRGAYGYTF. The DNA for the CDR3 is TGTGCCAGCAGCTTGGACAGGGGGGCCTATGGCTACACCTTC.